The sequence of this T cell receptor (beta chain) was determined in a study of T cell responses to AZD1222 COVID-19 vaccine (dated by TCRdb to the early 2020s). About the investigation overall: A total of just over 230 trial participants underwent TCR sequencing, of whom about 200 had received two doses of AZD1222 and around 25 had received two doses of the MenACWY control vaccine. Enrollment into the trials was organized by age into subgroups of 18-55, 56-69 and 70-plus years, and those subgroups contained approximately 160, 26 and 62 TCR-sequenced participants, respectively. The study at large found these results: In the small 56-69-year group, the increase in depth fell short of significance, most likely because of low power. Because no day 14 peak-response samples were available, the repertoires could be characterized only after the peak T cell response. Spike-specific TCR breadth and depth rose significantly after two AZD1222 doses compared with day 0 and with MenACWY recipients. Epitopes outside the regions mutated in the B.1.351 and B.1.1.7 variants were reportedly recognized by nearly half of the unique spike-specific TCRs. Only five to seven AZD1222 recipients were SARS-CoV-2 seropositive at baseline, limiting conclusions about previously exposed vaccinees. Vaccine-associated CD4 TCRs spanned the whole spike protein, with dominant responses in regions 160-218 and 743-854. Participants were mostly white British, with more females than males. The authors suggested clonal diversity may have been underestimated.

The CDR1 and CDR2 encoded by the germline V gene (reference sequence) are MNHEY and SMNVEV. Trimming removed 7 bases from V and 4 bases from J; the gene matches leave 10 bases unexplained. The CDR3 goes from the cysteine to the phenylalanine over 15 residues. Left in the record is the CDR3 DNA by itself, 45 bases read in frame from the first base. To note about this clone: Which antigen it targets is not known. Base qualities are not provided; no much larger clone lies one nucleotide away.

The CDR3 regions of human TCRbeta chains were subjected to immunosequencing. Processing in the source paper ran as follows. Repertoire TCRs were matched against a reference library of SARS-CoV-2-specific TCRs generated with the MIRA antigen-specificity platform. Breadth was defined as the fraction of unique TCRs that were SARS-CoV-2-associated, and depth was defined as the fraction of total T cells that were SARS-CoV-2-associated. Using the MIRA data, every spike-specific TCR was mapped to the spike region that the TCR reacted to and assigned to either a CD4 or a CD8 class. Log10-transformed breadth and depth values were compared by one-way ANOVA with Sidak's multiple comparisons tests. Sourced from immuneACCESS, this table was stored by TCRdb with only in-frame sequences that have V and J called. A share of the clones is absent; for the studies checked, an unresolved V gene accounts for under half, and the remainder has no known explanation. That table supplies the V and J calls and clone size; D and trimming were determined from the DNA. The table for this sample lists fewer than 120,000 clones; 70% to 90% of them were counted only once. About 15% of the sample is held by the ten biggest clonotypes.

According to the study, the label for this sample's time point signals: about 28 days (+/-7) after the second vaccine dose. AZD1222 recipients given second doses at about 4 weeks or at about 12 weeks were pooled, since spike-specific TCR depth and breadth were not found to differ between the two schedules. Vaccinee samples came from UK trials COV001 and COV002, including a single-blind randomized controlled phase 2/3 trial of AZD1222 (ChAdOx1 nCoV-19) in healthy adults. For TCRbeta chain sequencing, PBMC samples from trial participants were taken at day 0 and at day 28 after the second dose. Specimen: peripheral blood, collected 28 days after the second AZD1222 dose. This clonotype was obtained from an adult who received the AZD1222 COVID-19 vaccine. This receptor chain uses TRBV27 and TRBJ1-1, with 9 central nucleotides matching TRBD1. CDR3 loop: CASTQGAMGLTEAFF. Read as DNA, the sequence is TGTGCCAGCACACAGGGGGCCATGGGCCTCACTGAAGCTTTCTTT.